The present T cell receptor (beta chain) was sequenced within a study of response to subunit inactivated influenza vaccine. TCRdb re-called the RT-PCR reads through MiXCR, storing one row per CDR3 protein. Among about 780,000 distinct CDR3 sequences, under 20% were seen once, and the ten largest hold 9.5% to 13%. In germline, CDR1 is SQVTM, CDR2 ANQGSEA. With 8 bases removed from V and 1 base from J, the gap between germline ends came to 19 bases. CDR3 length equals 15 residues. Study results and limitations: Each seasonal flu vaccination may recruit only limited new T cells, authors suggested.

As regards this clonotype: No antigen is known for it.

Specimen: PBMCs from blood, collected 4 to 6 days after vaccination. This receptor was taken from a man aged 45 to 65 who received an inactivated influenza vaccine. The V and J genes are TRBV29-1 and TRBJ2-3, with D possibly TRBD1 on 5 matching bases. The CDR3 region is CSTKRDSSGTDTQYF. The CDR3 DNA reads as TGCAGCACAAAGAGAGACAGTTCAGGCACAGATACGCAGTATTTT.